Shown below are 5 T cell receptor beta chains from a single sample sequenced in a study of cytomegalovirus exposure and HLA in healthy donors listed by TCRdb under 2017. Library method: the immunoSEQ multiplex PCR assay. The multiplex PCR relied on a mix of 60 forward primers for TCR Vbeta segments and 13 reverse primers for TCR Jbeta segments. TCRdb mirrors the immuneACCESS table, restricted to in-frame sequences. Some clones are absent from its copies; in checked studies, under half trace to an unresolved V gene, and the reason for the others is unknown. The sample records over 150,000 clones, 77% of which are singletons. The ten biggest clones cover 3% to 4.5% of the sample. Sample: PBMCs. The source is a woman aged 55-70 years in good health and CMV-seropositive.

About this clone itself: One end of the junction varies from germline; a read error may be responsible. The rearrangement links TRBV5-1 to TRBJ2-6; TRBD1 matches 8 bases. The CDR3 consists of 14 residues. Germline lookup yields CDR1 SGHRS and CDR2 YFSETQ. The CDR3 region has the DNA TGCGCCAGCAGCGAATCGACAGGGGCCAACGGCCTGACTTTC. Translating it yields CASSESTGANGLTF.

The rearrangement joins TRBV4-2 to TRBJ1-6, with D possibly being TRBD1 (6 bases). CDR1 LGHNA and CDR2 YNFKEQ come from the germline V gene. The V end was cut by 0 bases, the J end by 7 bases, with 10 bases between. The length of the CDR3 is 15 residues. The CDR3 region is CASSQDLTGNSPLHF. DNA for the CDR3: TGTGCCAGCAGCCAAGATCTGACAGGCAATTCACCCCTCCACTTT.

The chain couples TRBV11-3 to TRBJ2-2; TRBD1 is a possible D gene (6 bases). The CDR3 spans 18 residues. The V gene lost 0 bases and the J gene lost 1 base, with 15 bases spanning the gap. CDR1 and CDR2 from the germline V gene are SGHNT and YENEEA. DNA for the CDR3: TGTGCCAGCAGCTTAGATCCTAGGGAGACAGGGAACACCGGGGAGCTGTTTTTT. Its protein product is CASSLDPRETGNTGELFF.

The chain joins TRBV25-1 to TRBJ2-3, with D perhaps matching TRBD2 (5 bases). V gave up 7 bases and J gave up 1 base, with 12 bases separating them. The CDR3 extends over 14 amino acids. Germline V CDR1 and CDR2: MGHDK, SYGVNS. The CDR3 DNA sequence: TGTGCCAGCACCGGGGTCGGCGGCACAGATACGCAGTATTTT. Its protein product is CASTGVGGTDTQYF.

This clone came up once. The rearrangement joins TRBV18 to TRBJ2-1; D unresolved. The CDR3 totals 14 residues. CDR1 KGHSH and CDR2 LQKENI come from the germline V gene. The V gene lost 9 bases and the J gene lost 0 bases, with 12 bases spanning the gap. CDR3 sequence reads: CASSGSDSYNEQFF. The CDR3 bases are TGTGCCAGTTCCGGGTCCGACTCCTACAATGAGCAGTTCTTC.